The clone carrying this T cell receptor beta chain was recorded at least ten times. Its antigen remains unidentified. This specimen belongs to a study of neurological immune-mediated disorders. General study findings and limits: Expanded clones shared no identical CDR3 amino acid sequences across subjects, which suggested private TCR-beta repertoires in all groups. Neither clinical nor MRI features were associated with the multiple sclerosis repertoire cluster.

Each CDR3 protein is one row after TCRdb ran MiXCR on the 5' RACE reads. The table records about 95,000 distinct CDR3 sequences, 3% to 4% of them present only once. Unsorted libraries were derived from 2 million PBMCs stored at -80 C. Germline values: CDR1 DFQATT, CDR2 SNEGSKA (reference sequence). V lost 0 bases, J lost 2 bases, and 10 bases lay in between. The CDR3 extends over 14 amino acids. This TCR derives from a woman in her late teens or twenties with multiple sclerosis. The chain is built from TRBV20-1 and TRBJ2-5; D is perhaps TRBD1 or TRBD2 (7 bases each). The specimen was PBMCs. Here the CDR3 reads CSARDRGGQETQYF. CDR3 DNA sequence: TGCAGTGCTAGAGACAGGGGGGGGCAAGAGACCCAGTACTTC.